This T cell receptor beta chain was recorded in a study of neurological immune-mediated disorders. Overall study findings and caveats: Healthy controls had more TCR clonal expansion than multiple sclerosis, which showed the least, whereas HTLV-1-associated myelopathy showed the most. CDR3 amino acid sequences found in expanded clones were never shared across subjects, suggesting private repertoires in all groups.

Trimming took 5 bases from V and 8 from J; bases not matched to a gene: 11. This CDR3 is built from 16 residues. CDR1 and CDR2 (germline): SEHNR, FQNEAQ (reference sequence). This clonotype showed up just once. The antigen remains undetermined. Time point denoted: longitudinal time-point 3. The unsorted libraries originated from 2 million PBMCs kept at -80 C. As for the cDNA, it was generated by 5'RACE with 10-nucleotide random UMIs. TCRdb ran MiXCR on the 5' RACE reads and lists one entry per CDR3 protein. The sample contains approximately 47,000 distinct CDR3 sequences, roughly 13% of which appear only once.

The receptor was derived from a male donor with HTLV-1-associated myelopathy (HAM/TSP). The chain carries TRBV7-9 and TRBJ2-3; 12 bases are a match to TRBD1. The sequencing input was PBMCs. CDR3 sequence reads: CASSLLGGQGAGTQYF. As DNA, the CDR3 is TGTGCCAGCAGCCTCCTGGGGGGACAGGGGGCAGGTACGCAGTATTTT.